A selection of T cell receptor beta chains follows, all from one sample in a study of T cells in Graves' hyperthyroidism and ophthalmopathy. TCRdb fed the multiplex PCR reads into MiXCR, producing one record per CDR3 protein. Here the sample spans some 200,000 distinct CDR3 sequences, more than 15% being singletons. The sequencing sample was made of blood. Every receptor here comes from a man aged 50 to 59 with Graves' hyperthyroidism. Each CDR3 is given with its conserved first and last residue. Fields, in order: D gene, V gene, J gene, clone size, CDR3 DNA, CDR3 protein. The D gene is left open where the match is weak. Size is omitted from some rows. Given values are once, few, many or a class for expanded clones.

d_call: NA; v_call: TRBV5-1; j_call: TRBJ1-2; clone_size: many; cdr3_nt: TGCGCCAGCAGCTCGGACACCACTAACTATGGCTACACCTTC; cdr3_aa: CASSSDTTNYGYTF
d_call: NA; v_call: TRBV27; j_call: TRBJ1-2; clone_size: many; cdr3_nt: TGTGCCAGCAGTTTAAATTCAGGGAACTATGGCTACACCTTC; cdr3_aa: CASSLNSGNYGYTF
d_call: TRBD2; v_call: TRBV29-1; j_call: TRBJ2-7; clone_size: many; cdr3_nt: TGCAGCGTTGTACTAGCGGGACCCTACGAGCAGTACTTC; cdr3_aa: CSVVLAGPYEQYF
d_call: NA; v_call: TRBV28; j_call: TRBJ2-2; clone_size: NA; cdr3_nt: TGTGCCATCAGTCCGCAGGGGAGGGACACCGGGGAGCTGTTTTTT; cdr3_aa: CAISPQGRDTGELFF
d_call: NA; v_call: TRBV6-1; j_call: TRBJ2-5; clone_size: NA; cdr3_nt: TGTGCCAGCAGTCTCTCGTTTGGGCAGAGGGAGACCCAGTACTTC; cdr3_aa: CASSLSFGQRETQYF
d_call: TRBD1; v_call: TRBV5-5; j_call: TRBJ2-1; clone_size: NA; cdr3_nt: TGTGCCAGCAGCTCCGGACAGGACTCCTACAATGAGCAGTTCTTC; cdr3_aa: CASSSGQDSYNEQFF
d_call: TRBD2; v_call: TRBV7-8; j_call: TRBJ2-1; clone_size: many; cdr3_nt: TGTGCCAGCAGCCGAAGGACTAGCGGGAGTAATGAGCAGTTCTTC; cdr3_aa: CASSRRTSGSNEQFF
d_call: TRBD1; v_call: TRBV19; j_call: TRBJ1-3; clone_size: NA; cdr3_nt: TGTGCCAGTAAGGACAGGTTCTCTGGAAACACCATATATTTT; cdr3_aa: CASKDRFSGNTIYF
d_call: TRBD2; v_call: TRBV5-1; j_call: TRBJ2-1; clone_size: few; cdr3_nt: TGCGCCAGCAGCTCGCTTTTTAGCGGGGAATCCTACAATGAGCAGTTCTTC; cdr3_aa: CASSSLFSGESYNEQFF
d_call: TRBD1; v_call: TRBV5-4; j_call: TRBJ1-4; clone_size: NA; cdr3_nt: TGTGCCAGCAGCTTGGGAGCGGGGACAGGGAGTGAAAAACTGTTTTTT; cdr3_aa: CASSLGAGTGSEKLFF
d_call: NA; v_call: TRBV7-6; j_call: TRBJ2-5; clone_size: many; cdr3_nt: TGTGCCAGCAGCTTAGTTTCGCGGGAGACCCAGTACTTC; cdr3_aa: CASSLVSRETQYF
d_call: TRBD2; v_call: TRBV2; j_call: TRBJ2-7; clone_size: many; cdr3_nt: TGTGCCAGCAGTAGCCTAGCGGCTGAGCAGTACTTC; cdr3_aa: CASSSLAAEQYF
d_call: NA; v_call: TRBV7-9; j_call: TRBJ2-1; clone_size: many; cdr3_nt: TGTGCCAGCAGCATGGACTGGGACAATGAGCAGTTCTTC; cdr3_aa: CASSMDWDNEQFF
d_call: NA; v_call: TRBV2; j_call: TRBJ2-7; clone_size: many; cdr3_nt: TGTGCCAGCAGGCGGGACACGGACGAGCAGTACTTC; cdr3_aa: CASRRDTDEQYF
d_call: TRBD2; v_call: TRBV9; j_call: TRBJ2-1; clone_size: NA; cdr3_nt: TGTGCCAGCAGCGTCGGACTAGCGGGAGGGTGGAATGAGCAGTTCTTC; cdr3_aa: CASSVGLAGGWNEQFF
d_call: NA; v_call: TRBV7-2; j_call: TRBJ2-6; clone_size: many; cdr3_nt: TGTGCCAGCAGCTTGGCTGGGGCCAACGTCCTGACTTTC; cdr3_aa: CASSLAGANVLTF
d_call: NA; v_call: TRBV24-1; j_call: TRBJ2-1; clone_size: NA; cdr3_nt: TGTGCCACCAGTCGGGGATCCTTTTACAATGAGCAGTTCTTC; cdr3_aa: CATSRGSFYNEQFF
d_call: TRBD2; v_call: TRBV7-3; j_call: TRBJ2-1; clone_size: many; cdr3_nt: TGTGCCAGCAGCTTAACGGGGACTAGCGGGAGGGCCGGGGAGCAGTTCTTC; cdr3_aa: CASSLTGTSGRAGEQFF
d_call: NA; v_call: TRBV9; j_call: TRBJ2-1; clone_size: few; cdr3_nt: TGTGCCAGCAGCGCCCTCAATGAGGCGAATGAGCAGTTCTTC; cdr3_aa: CASSALNEANEQFF
d_call: TRBD2; v_call: TRBV20-1; j_call: TRBJ2-1; clone_size: few; cdr3_nt: TGCAGTGCTAGCGGGAGGTATGGTGAGCAGTTCTTC; cdr3_aa: CSASGRYGEQFF
d_call: TRBD1; v_call: TRBV7-9; j_call: TRBJ2-7; clone_size: many; cdr3_nt: TGTGCCAGCAGCTCAACCCCGGGACAGGGGAACTACGAGCAGTACTTC; cdr3_aa: CASSSTPGQGNYEQYF
d_call: NA; v_call: TRBV13; j_call: TRBJ2-7; clone_size: many; cdr3_nt: TGTGCCAGCAGCTTAATAGCGGAGAACTACGAGCAGTACTTC; cdr3_aa: CASSLIAENYEQYF
d_call: TRBD1; v_call: TRBV20-1; j_call: TRBJ1-1; clone_size: few; cdr3_nt: TGCAGTGCTGACCGACAGGGTGGCACTGAAGCTTTCTTT; cdr3_aa: CSADRQGGTEAFF
d_call: TRBD2; v_call: TRBV29-1; j_call: TRBJ2-1; clone_size: NA; cdr3_nt: TGCAGCGTTGAGGGGACTAGCGGGACGCTCGATGAGCAGTTCTTC; cdr3_aa: CSVEGTSGTLDEQFF
d_call: NA; v_call: TRBV13; j_call: TRBJ1-5; clone_size: many; cdr3_nt: TGTGCCAGCAGCTTTAACAGGGATCCAAATCAGCCCCAGCATTTT; cdr3_aa: CASSFNRDPNQPQHF
d_call: NA; v_call: TRBV12-3/TRBV12-4; j_call: TRBJ1-5; clone_size: few; cdr3_nt: TGTGCCAGCAGTTTCGGCAGGAATAGCAATCAGCCCCAGCATTTT; cdr3_aa: CASSFGRNSNQPQHF